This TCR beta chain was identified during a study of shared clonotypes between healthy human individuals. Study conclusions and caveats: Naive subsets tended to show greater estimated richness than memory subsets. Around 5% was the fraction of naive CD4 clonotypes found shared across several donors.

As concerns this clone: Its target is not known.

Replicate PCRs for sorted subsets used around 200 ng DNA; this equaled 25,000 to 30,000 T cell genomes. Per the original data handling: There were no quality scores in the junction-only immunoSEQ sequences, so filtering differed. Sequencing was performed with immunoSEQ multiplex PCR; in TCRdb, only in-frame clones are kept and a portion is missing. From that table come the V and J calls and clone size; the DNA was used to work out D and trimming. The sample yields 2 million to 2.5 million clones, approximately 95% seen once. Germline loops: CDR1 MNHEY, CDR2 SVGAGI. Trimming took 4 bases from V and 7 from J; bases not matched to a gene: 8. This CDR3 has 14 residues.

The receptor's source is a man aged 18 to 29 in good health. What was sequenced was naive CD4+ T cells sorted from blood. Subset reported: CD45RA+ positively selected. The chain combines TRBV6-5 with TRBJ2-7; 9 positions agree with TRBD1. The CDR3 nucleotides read TGTGCCAGCAGTTCCGGGACAGGGTCGGGAGAGCAGTACTTC. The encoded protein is CASSSGTGSGEQYF.